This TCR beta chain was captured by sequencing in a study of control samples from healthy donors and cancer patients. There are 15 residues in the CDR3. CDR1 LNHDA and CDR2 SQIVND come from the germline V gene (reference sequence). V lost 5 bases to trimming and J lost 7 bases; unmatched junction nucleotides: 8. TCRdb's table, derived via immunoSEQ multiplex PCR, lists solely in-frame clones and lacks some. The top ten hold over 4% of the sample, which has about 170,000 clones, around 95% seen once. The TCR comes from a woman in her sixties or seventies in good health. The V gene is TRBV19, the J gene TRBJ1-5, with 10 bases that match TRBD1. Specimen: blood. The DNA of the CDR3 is TGTGCCAGTAGTCAAGGACAGGGGGTAGGACAGCCCCAGCATTTT. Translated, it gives CASSQGQGVGQPQHF. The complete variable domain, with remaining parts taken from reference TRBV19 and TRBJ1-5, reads DGGITQSPKYLFRKEGQNVTLSCEQNLNHDAMYWYRQDPGQGLRLIYYSQIVNDFQKGDIAEGYSVSREKKESFPLTVTSAQKNPTAFYLCASSQGQGVGQPQHFGDGTRLSIL.